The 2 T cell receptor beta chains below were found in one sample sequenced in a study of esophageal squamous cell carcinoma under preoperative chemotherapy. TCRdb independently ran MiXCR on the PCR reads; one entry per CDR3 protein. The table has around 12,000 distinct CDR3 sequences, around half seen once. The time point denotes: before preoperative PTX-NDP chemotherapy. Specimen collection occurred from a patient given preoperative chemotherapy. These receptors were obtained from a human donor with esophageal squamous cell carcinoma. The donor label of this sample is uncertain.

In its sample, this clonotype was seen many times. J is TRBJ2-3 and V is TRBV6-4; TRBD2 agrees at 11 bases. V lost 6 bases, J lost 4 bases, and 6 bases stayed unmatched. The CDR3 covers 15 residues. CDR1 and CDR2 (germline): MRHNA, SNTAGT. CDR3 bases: TGTGCCAGCAGCGATATAGCGGGAGGGCCAGATACGCAGTATTTT. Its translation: CASSDIAGGPDTQYF.

The CDR3 DNA reads as TGTGCAAGACAGGGGAATTGCACAGATACGCAGTATTTT. The encoded protein is CARQGNCTDTQYF. The chain uses TRBV11-1 and TRBJ2-3; 8 bases are shared with TRBD1. This CDR3 is built from 13 residues. Germline V lookup: CDR1 SGHAT, CDR2 FQDESV (reference sequence).